Presented here are 32 T cell receptor beta chains from one specimen sequenced in a study of cytotoxic CD8 clonotypes in ibrutinib-treated CLL. Method: immunoSEQ multiplex PCR; TCRdb's copy keeps in-frame clones and lacks some. The sample lists approximately 91,000 clones; roughly three quarters were seen once. The source material was PBMCs, sampled after 12 months of ibrutinib treatment. These receptors came from a human donor with chronic lymphocytic leukemia.

This clone has just a few counts. The chain recombines TRBV2 with TRBJ2-3; 9 bases are a match to TRBD1. The germline V gene has CDR1 SNHLY and CDR2 FYNNEI. This CDR3 contains 16 residues. The trim removed 7 bases at V and 8 bases at J, leaving 16 bases unmatched. For the CDR3, the DNA is TGTGCCAGCAACCCCCCGGGACAGGGAGGGGTGGGTACGCAGTATTTT. Translation: CASNPPGQGGVGTQYF.

The rearrangement uses TRBV5-4 and TRBJ1-2; 9 bases agree with TRBD1. The CDR3 spans 15 residues. J was trimmed by 7 bases and V by 2 bases; bases with no gene match: 9. Germline V CDR1 and CDR2: SGHNT, YYREEE (reference sequence). In DNA, the CDR3 is TGTGCCAGCAGCTTTCCCCGACAGGGGGAGGGTGGCTACACCTTC. This codes for CASSFPRQGEGGYTF.

This rearrangement joins TRBV27 to TRBJ1-5; D might be TRBD1 (6 bases). V was trimmed by 5 bases and J by 3 bases, leaving 11 bases between them. The CDR3 contains 14 residues. CDR1 MNHEY and CDR2 SMNVEV come from the germline V gene (reference sequence). As DNA, the CDR3 is TGTGCCAGCAGTCTCCAGGGGACCAATCAGCCCCAGCATTTT. Translated, it gives CASSLQGTNQPQHF.

This clone was picked up one time. The chain recombines TRBV6-6 with TRBJ2-7; D ambiguous. V was shortened by 2 bases and J by 0 bases, with 11 bases between the two germline ends. The CDR3 covers 15 residues. Germline V gene sequence: CDR1 MNHNY, CDR2 SVGAGI (reference sequence). This chain's CDR3 is CASSYGQPASYEQYF. The CDR3 bases are TGTGCCAGCAGTTACGGCCAGCCCGCCTCCTACGAGCAGTACTTC.

The chain uses TRBV6-5 and TRBJ2-1; 7 bases are a match to TRBD2. V was pared by 0 bases and J by 4 bases, with 3 bases of the junction left unmatched. The CDR3 contains 15 residues. CDR1 MNHEY and CDR2 SVGAGI come from the germline V gene. This chain's CDR3 is CASSYSAGEYNEQFF. CDR3 sequence (DNA): TGTGCCAGCAGTTACTCGGCGGGGGAGTACAATGAGCAGTTCTTC.

The chain uses TRBV6-5 and TRBJ2-6; D is undetermined. The V end was cut by 5 bases, the J end by 2 bases, with 7 bases between. The germline CDR1 and CDR2 sequences are MNHEY and SVGAGI. The CDR3 spans 14 residues. In DNA form, the CDR3 reads TGTGCCAGCAGTCCCATTCCTGGGGCCAACGTCCTGACTTTC. Translated, it gives CASSPIPGANVLTF.

Ten or more counts support this clone. This chain connects TRBV21-1 to TRBJ2-1; the DNA was not compared with TRBD1, the D call given in the table. TRBV21-1 is annotated as a pseudogene. The CDR3 totals 9 residues. DNA of the CDR3: TGTGCCAGAGGGACACAGCAGTTCTTC. Its protein is CARGTQQFF.

The chain employs TRBV7-2 and TRBJ1-2; D is perhaps TRBD1 (5 bases). Per germline, CDR1 SGHTA and CDR2 FQGNSA. The CDR3 length is 14 residues. The V and J ends lost 2 bases and 8 bases respectively, with 15 bases between them. The CDR3: CASSLRADRGGYTF. CDR3 coding DNA: TGTGCCAGCAGCTTACGGGCGGACCGGGGGGGCTACACCTTC. Supplemented by reference TRBV7-2 and TRBJ1-2, the full variable domain reads GAGVSQSPSNKVTEKGKDVELRCDPISGHTALYWYRQSLGQGLEFLIYFQGNSAPDKSGLPSDRFSAERTGGSVSTLTIQRTQQEDSAVYLCASSLRADRGGYTFGSGTRLTVV.

The genes are TRBV18 and TRBJ2-3, with 7 positions matching TRBD1. Germline values: CDR1 KGHSH, CDR2 LQKENI. V was pared by 3 bases and J by 15 bases, with 15 bases of the junction left unmatched. The CDR3 is 14 residues long. CDR3 nucleotide sequence: TGTGCCAGCTCACCCGGGACAGACCCAGATACGGACTATTTT. Translating it yields CASSPGTDPDTDYF.

CDR3 sequence (DNA): TGTGCCAGCTCACCACCCCGGCTGTCCCCCGAGCAGTACTTC. It yields the protein CASSPPRLSPEQYF. The chain couples TRBV18 to TRBJ2-7; no clear D. The CDR3 length is 14 residues. CDR1 KGHSH and CDR2 LQKENI come from the germline V gene. V lost 0 bases to trimming and J lost 6 bases, with 12 bases between them. Supplemented by reference TRBV18 and TRBJ2-7, the full variable domain reads NAGVMQNPRHLVRRRGQEARLRCSPMKGHSHVYWYRQLPEEGLKFMVYLQKENIIDESGMPKERFSAEFPKEGPSILRIQQVVRGDSAAYFCASSPPRLSPEQYFGPGTRLTVT.

The V and J genes are TRBV18 and TRBJ2-3; perhaps D is TRBD1 or TRBD2 (5 bases each). V gave up 0 bases and J gave up 1 base, with 11 bases separating them. Germline V CDR1 and CDR2: KGHSH, LQKENI. The CDR3 consists of 16 residues. The DNA of the CDR3 is TGTGCCAGCTCACCACCCCGGGGCACTCGCACAGATACGCAGTATTTT. Its translation: CASSPPRGTRTDTQYF.

The CDR3 loop reads CASSITGTASSYEQYF. The DNA for the CDR3 is TGTGCCAGTAGTATTACCGGGACAGCGAGCTCCTACGAGCAGTACTTC. V gene TRBV19 combines with J gene TRBJ2-7; 7 nucleotides align to TRBD1. CDR1 is LNHDA, CDR2 SQIVND, per germline (reference sequence). Trimming cost V 3 bases and J 0 bases; bases outside gene matches: 8. The CDR3 has 16 residues.

The chain couples TRBV18 to TRBJ2-2; a possible D gene is TRBD2 (6 bases). With 3 bases removed from V and 2 bases from J, the gap between germline ends came to 13 bases. The germline V gene encodes CDR1 KGHSH and CDR2 LQKENI. The CDR3 is 16 residues long. CDR3 sequence reads: CASSPTGGTNTGELFF. The CDR3 coding sequence is TGTGCCAGCTCACCCACCGGGGGAACCAACACCGGGGAGCTGTTTTTT.

This clone has ten or more counts. The CDR3 nucleotides read TGTGCCAGTAGTATAGCGGGGGGTTCGCTCCAAGAGACCCAGTACTTC. Its translation is CASSIAGGSLQETQYF. The gene calls are TRBV19 and TRBJ2-5, with 7 nucleotides matching TRBD2. The length of the CDR3 is 16 residues. V shed 1 base and J 1 base; nucleotides not matched to a gene: 6. The germline V gene encodes CDR1 LNHDA and CDR2 SQIVND (reference sequence).

V and J are TRBV28 and TRBJ1-1; 7 positions agree with TRBD1. Germline CDR1 MDHEN, CDR2 SYDVKM. The CDR3 is made up of 14 amino acids. V was clipped by 10 bases and J by 0 bases; unmatched bases: 8. CDR3 loop: CATVTTGLNTEAFF. CDR3 nucleotides: TGTGCCACTGTTACGACAGGGTTGAACACTGAAGCTTTCTTT.

The genes are TRBV28 and TRBJ1-6, with a possible D match to TRBD1 (5 bases). The CDR3 runs 15 residues. Germline values: CDR1 MDHEN, CDR2 SYDVKM. With 7 bases removed from V and 8 bases from J, the gap between germline ends came to 18 bases. The CDR3 DNA sequence: TGTGCCAGCAACCGGTGGGGGGGTTTGCATTCACCCCTCCACTTT. Translated, it gives CASNRWGGLHSPLHF.

The chain carries TRBV7-9 and TRBJ1-4, with 9 bases matching TRBD1. The V segment lost 5 bases and the J segment 3 bases; nucleotides outside the gene matches: 4. This CDR3 has 15 amino acids. CDR1 and CDR2 from the germline V gene are SEHNR and FQNEAQ (reference sequence). CDR3: CASSGRDRANEKLFF. In nucleotides, the CDR3 is TGTGCCAGCAGCGGCCGGGACAGGGCTAATGAAAAACTGTTTTTT. The whole variable domain, filled in from reference TRBV7-9 and TRBJ1-4, reads DTGVSQNPRHKITKRGQNVTFRCDPISEHNRLYWYRQTLGQGPEFLTYFQNEAQLEKSRLLSDRFSAERPKGSFSTLEIQRTEQGDSAMYLCASSGRDRANEKLFFGSGTQLSVL.

This clone was recorded only once. The chain has TRBV10-2 and TRBJ2-2, with 10 bases matching TRBD2. CDR1 and CDR2 (germline): WSHSY, SAAADI. The CDR3 runs 16 residues. V dropped 7 bases and J dropped 5; count of bases not matched to a gene: 10. The CDR3 region is CASTNSGGPGTGELFF. Here the CDR3 DNA reads TGCGCCAGCACTAATAGCGGGGGGCCGGGTACCGGGGAGCTGTTTTTT.

The chain joins TRBV19 to TRBJ2-3, with 7 bases lining up with TRBD2. Per germline, CDR1 LNHDA and CDR2 SQIVND (reference sequence). This CDR3 comprises 13 residues. J lost 5 bases, V lost 8 bases, and 7 bases had no gene match. The CDR3 loop reads CASDAGVQDTQYF. The CDR3 bases are TGTGCCAGTGACGCGGGGGTGCAAGATACGCAGTATTTT.

This rearrangement joins TRBV19 to TRBJ1-3; D gene ambiguous. The CDR3 contains 15 residues. The V and J ends lost 8 bases and 0 bases respectively, with 14 bases between them. CDR1 and CDR2 from the germline V gene are LNHDA and SQIVND (reference sequence). This chain's CDR3 is CASRRRADSGNTIYF. Written as DNA, the CDR3 is TGTGCCAGTCGGAGGAGGGCGGACTCTGGAAACACCATATATTTT.

The chain carries TRBV6-1 and TRBJ2-7; no firm D call. CDR1 and CDR2 (germline): MNHNS, SASEGT. This CDR3 is built from 11 residues. V shed 6 bases and J shed 6 bases, with 9 bases lying between them. The CDR3 DNA is TGTGCCAGCAGCCTTAGGTCCGAGCAGTACTTC. Translating it yields CASSLRSEQYF.

The rearrangement links TRBV7-8 to TRBJ2-2; D is possibly TRBD2 (5 bases). The CDR3 is 14 amino acids. The germline V gene has CDR1 SGHVS and CDR2 FQNEAQ. V was clipped by 5 bases and J by 3 bases, with 10 bases between them. Written as DNA, the CDR3 is TGTGCCAGCAGCCCCCGGGAATACACCGGGGAGCTGTTTTTT. Translated: CASSPREYTGELFF.

The V call is TRBV5-1, the J call TRBJ2-3; unclear D gene. The CDR3 sequence is 13 residues long. V was cut by 3 bases and J by 0 bases, with 5 bases left in between. CDR1 is SGHRS and CDR2 is YFSETQ in the germline V gene. This chain's CDR3 is CASSWASTDTQYF. Written as DNA, the CDR3 is TGCGCCAGCAGCTGGGCTAGCACAGATACGCAGTATTTT.

This clone was detected only once. CDR3 DNA: TGCGCCAGCAGCTTGTCCTGGACAGGGGACCCTCCAAATGAAGCTTTCTTT. This gives the protein CASSLSWTGDPPNEAFF. The V call is TRBV5-1, the J call TRBJ1-1; 9 bases match TRBD1. Germline-derived CDR1 and CDR2 are SGHRS and YFSETQ. The CDR3 runs to 17 residues. J was trimmed by 7 bases and V by 1 base; bases with no gene match: 14.

The V and J genes are TRBV11-3 and TRBJ2-1; perhaps TRBD2 as D (5 bases). This CDR3 has 16 residues. V was cut by 0 bases and J by 7 bases, with 16 bases left in between. Germline-derived CDR1 and CDR2 are SGHNT and YENEEA. The CDR3 DNA is TGTGCCAGCAGCTTAGATGCGGGCAGAATGGGGAATGAGCAGTTCTTC. It specifies CASSLDAGRMGNEQFF.

The chain employs TRBV28 and TRBJ1-5, with 7 bases aligning to TRBD1. V shed 5 bases, J shed 5 bases, and the junction held 12 bases outside the gene matches. Germline loops: CDR1 MDHEN, CDR2 SYDVKM. This CDR3 region has 16 residues. In DNA form, the CDR3 reads TGTGCCAGCAGTCCCCACGAGGGCAGGGGGGATCAGCCCCAGCATTTT. Its translation is CASSPHEGRGDQPQHF.

V gene TRBV19 combines with J gene TRBJ2-2; D unresolved. Trimming took 8 bases from V and 7 from J, leaving 14 bases between them. Germline CDR1 and CDR2: LNHDA and SQIVND (reference sequence). The CDR3 has 13 residues. CDR3 DNA sequence: TGTGCCAGTTCCTTTGTCGTCGGCGGGGAGCTGTTTTTT. It encodes CASSFVVGGELFF.

Turning to this clone: The junction does not match germline at one end; this may be a read error. The chain joins TRBV12-5 to TRBJ2-1; D is possibly TRBD1 (6 bases). CDR3 size: 16 residues. In germline, CDR1 is LGHNT, CDR2 FRNRAP. The CDR3 region has the DNA TGTGCTAGTAGTTTGGGTATGGGGACACCGGTCGGCGAGCAGTTCTTC. Protein product: CASSLGMGTPVGEQFF.

This clone was detected ten times or more. The CDR3 loop is CASSQYPLTGPFEKLFF. The CDR3 DNA follows: TGCGCCAGCAGCCAATACCCGCTGACAGGTCCATTCGAAAAACTGTTTTTT. This chain connects TRBV4-3 to TRBJ1-4, with D perhaps matching TRBD1 (6 bases). With 2 bases removed from V and 8 bases from J, the gap between germline ends came to 21 bases. The length of the CDR3 is 17 residues. CDR1 is LGHNA, CDR2 YSLEER, per germline.

The chain links TRBV7-2 to TRBJ1-1; possibly TRBD1 for D (5 bases). The CDR3 consists of 13 residues. Deletions cut 5 bases from V and 3 bases from J, with 10 bases between. CDR1 is SGHTA and CDR2 is FQGNSA in the germline V gene. The CDR3 DNA follows: TGTGCCAGCAGCCCACAGGCCTACACTGAAGCTTTCTTT. This sequence encodes CASSPQAYTEAFF.

This CDR3 reads CASSLRGAGTEAFF. The CDR3 DNA sequence: TGTGCCAGCAGCTTGCGGGGGGCTGGGACTGAAGCTTTCTTT. This chain joins TRBV7-9 and TRBJ1-1, with D maybe TRBD1 (6 bases). V was clipped by 3 bases and J by 5 bases, with 13 bases between them. The germline gives CDR1 SEHNR, CDR2 FQNEAQ (reference sequence). The CDR3 covers 14 residues.

The chain uses TRBV7-8 and TRBJ2-7; 9 positions agree with TRBD2. The length of the CDR3 is 15 residues. From germline, CDR1 is SGHVS and CDR2 FQNEAQ. J was trimmed by 3 bases and V by 1 base; bases with no gene match: 4. The CDR3 spells CASSLVGTSLYEQYF. In nucleotides, the CDR3 is TGTGCCAGCAGCTTAGTGGGGACTAGCCTCTACGAGCAGTACTTC.